This T cell receptor (beta chain) originates from a study of T cell responses to AZD1222 COVID-19 vaccine. Points from the study as a whole: With dominance at 160-218 and 743-854, vaccine-associated CD4 TCRs spanned spike. Spike-specific TCR repertoires showed rising breadth and depth after two AZD1222 doses.

The method was immunoSEQ multiplex PCR; TCRdb's version includes in-frame clones alone and lacks a portion of them. The profile shows about 190,000 clones, around 87% of them singletons. Deletions cut 2 bases from V and 2 bases from J, with 10 bases between. This CDR3 is built from 14 residues. Germline V gene sequence: CDR1 SGHKS, CDR2 YYEKEE (reference sequence). Of note for this clone: The antigen remains undetermined.

The clonotype comes from an adult in good health. The gene calls are TRBV5-5 and TRBJ1-2; no reliable D call. The sequencing here drew on peripheral blood, taken on day 0 of MenACWY control vaccination. In nucleotides, the CDR3 is TGTGCCAGCAGCTTAAGTCCTCGCAACTATGGCTACACCTTC. Translating gives CASSLSPRNYGYTF.